This T cell receptor beta chain was identified in a study of blood T cells in healthy people across ages. Findings of the study overall: Diversity estimated from one million T cells was considered an underestimate. Because donor CMV status was unknown, expanded clonotype changes were possibly confounded.

Germline-derived CDR1 and CDR2 are DFQATT and SNEGSKA (reference sequence). CDR3 length equals 14 residues. The V gene lost 0 bases and the J gene lost 4 bases, with 12 bases spanning the gap. Concerning this clonotype: As yet, its antigen is unknown.

Using a J-beta primer mix together with a sample-barcoded 5' primer, a second PCR was run for about 6 to 11 cycles. TCRdb reanalysed the 5' RACE reads using MiXCR and keeps one entry per CDR3 protein. The table shows more than 700,000 distinct CDR3 sequences, with around half occurring only once. Each donor's blood draw was approximately 10 milliliters of peripheral blood. The clonotype was recovered from a man older than 75 in good health. Sequences were obtained from blood. The gene calls are TRBV20-1 and TRBJ1-2; no definite D call. The CDR3 sequence: CSARDRLRGYGYTF. In DNA form, the CDR3 reads TGCAGTGCTAGAGATCGGTTGAGAGGCTATGGCTACACCTTC.